These 13 T cell receptor beta chains share one sample of origin, sequenced in a study of blood T cell repertoires in COVID-19. Only in-frame clones appear in the TCRdb table, and some are missing; sequencing was by immunoSEQ multiplex PCR. The table has about 120,000 clones, 65% to 90% seen once. What was sequenced was peripheral blood. These receptors originate from a human donor in a cohort sampled during active COVID-19.

This clone has a handful of counts. The gene calls are TRBV19 and TRBJ1-3; the match to TRBD1 covers 7 bases. Germline loops: CDR1 LNHDA, CDR2 SQIVND (reference sequence). V lost 5 bases, J lost 6 bases, and 4 bases stayed unmatched. The CDR3 consists of 13 residues. The CDR3 DNA follows: TGTGCCAGTAGTCCCGGGACAGTAAACACCATATATTTT. Amino acid sequence: CASSPGTVNTIYF.

This sequence joins TRBV9 and TRBJ2-4, with D unresolved. CDR3 length equals 14 residues. Germline V gene sequence: CDR1 SGDLS, CDR2 YYNGEE. Trimming removed 1 base from V and 4 bases from J, with 9 bases in between. The DNA for the CDR3 is TGTGCCAGCAGCGTATCGCCGGGTAAAAACATTCAGTACTTC. It translates to CASSVSPGKNIQYF.

The chain is built from TRBV10-2 and TRBJ1-1, with TRBD1 as a possible D gene (5 bases). Germline V gene sequence: CDR1 WSHSY, CDR2 SAAADI. The length of the CDR3 is 13 residues. Trimming left V 1 base short and J 4 bases short, with 7 bases between. CDR3 in amino acids: CASSEWQGTEAFF. CDR3 DNA sequence: TGCGCCAGCAGTGAGTGGCAGGGCACTGAAGCTTTCTTT.

The chain joins TRBV6-5 to TRBJ1-6; possibly TRBD1 for D (6 bases). Trimming took off 5 bases at V and 6 bases at J, with 11 bases between the two ends. The CDR3 extends over 14 amino acids. Germline CDR1 reads MNHEY; CDR2 reads SVGAGI. The CDR3 protein is CASSRTEINSPLHF. CDR3 coding DNA: TGTGCCAGCAGTCGGACAGAAATTAATTCACCCCTCCACTTT.

In this sample, this clone turned up once. The chain has TRBV12-3 or TRBV12-4 and TRBJ2-5; D not resolved. V was cut by 3 bases and J by 1 base, with 6 bases left in between. CDR3 size: 13 residues. The CDR3 protein is CASSFTAQETQYF. The CDR3 DNA sequence: TGTGCCAGCAGTTTTACAGCCCAAGAGACCCAGTACTTC.

This clone occurred a few times. CDR3 coding DNA: TGTGCCAGCAGTCTCCCTGACAGGGGAAATGGCTACACCTTC. Amino acid sequence: CASSLPDRGNGYTF. The chain is built from TRBV6-2 or TRBV6-3 and TRBJ1-2; TRBD1 matches at 8 bases. V shed 5 bases, J shed 6 bases, and the junction held 8 bases outside the gene matches. The CDR3 extends over 14 amino acids. Germline V CDR1 and CDR2: MNHEY, SVGEGT.

J is TRBJ2-4 and V is TRBV28, with D maybe TRBD1 (6 bases). The CDR3 runs to 15 residues. V lost 4 bases to trimming and J lost 0 bases, with 10 bases between them. The V gene's germline CDR1 is MDHEN and CDR2 SYDVKM. The CDR3: CASSSGVLAKNIQYF. CDR3 sequence (DNA): TGTGCCAGCAGTTCAGGGGTGCTAGCCAAAAACATTCAGTACTTC.

This chain uses TRBV5-1 with TRBJ1-1, with no clear D. There are 13 residues in the CDR3. With 0 bases removed from V and 10 bases from J, the gap between germline ends came to 13 bases. The germline V gene has CDR1 SGHRS and CDR2 YFSETQ. In nucleotides, the CDR3 is TGCGCCAGCAGCTTGGGCCGCGGGGAAAGAGCTTTCTTT. The encoded protein is CASSLGRGERAFF.

V gene TRBV5-1 combines with J gene TRBJ1-2; D might be TRBD1 (5 bases). This CDR3 is 14 amino acids long. CDR1 SGHRS and CDR2 YFSETQ come from the germline V gene. V gave up 3 bases and J gave up 8 bases, with 17 bases separating them. DNA for the CDR3: TGCGCCAGCAGCTCCGGGACTCACACAGAAGGCTACACCTTC. Translated, it gives CASSSGTHTEGYTF.

The chain joins TRBV19 to TRBJ1-2; tentative D call: TRBD1 (5 bases). The CDR3 has 15 amino acids. With 4 bases removed from V and 0 bases from J, the gap between germline ends came to 12 bases. Germline loops: CDR1 LNHDA, CDR2 SQIVND (reference sequence). The CDR3 bases are TGTGCCAGTAGTACTCTCGACAGAGCTAACTATGGCTACACCTTC. This encodes CASSTLDRANYGYTF.

The J gene is TRBJ2-7, the V gene TRBV5-1; TRBD1 matches at 9 bases. Germline V lookup: CDR1 SGHRS, CDR2 YFSETQ. The CDR3 covers 16 residues. Germline trimming cut 4 bases from V and 8 bases from J; bases unmatched to any gene: 16. This CDR3 reads CASSTAGTGFSQKQYF. Here the CDR3 DNA reads TGCGCCAGCAGCACGGCCGGGACAGGGTTTTCTCAGAAGCAGTACTTC.

This chain's CDR3 is CASSYQDTGETQYF. The CDR3 DNA is TGTGCCAGCAGCTATCAAGACACAGGAGAGACCCAGTACTTC. The gene calls are TRBV5-6 and TRBJ2-5; D perhaps matches TRBD1 (5 bases). Germline V CDR1 and CDR2: SGHDT, YYEEEE. The CDR3 consists of 14 residues. V was pared by 3 bases and J by 4 bases, with 13 bases between.

The chain has TRBV29-1 and TRBJ2-7; 7 bases fit TRBD2. Germline values: CDR1 SQVTM, CDR2 ANQGSEA. This CDR3 has 11 amino acids. The ends lost 4 bases at V and 3 bases at J; junction bases unmatched: 0. CDR3 sequence reads: CSVGEGYEQYF. The CDR3 DNA follows: TGCAGCGTTGGGGAGGGCTACGAGCAGTACTTC.